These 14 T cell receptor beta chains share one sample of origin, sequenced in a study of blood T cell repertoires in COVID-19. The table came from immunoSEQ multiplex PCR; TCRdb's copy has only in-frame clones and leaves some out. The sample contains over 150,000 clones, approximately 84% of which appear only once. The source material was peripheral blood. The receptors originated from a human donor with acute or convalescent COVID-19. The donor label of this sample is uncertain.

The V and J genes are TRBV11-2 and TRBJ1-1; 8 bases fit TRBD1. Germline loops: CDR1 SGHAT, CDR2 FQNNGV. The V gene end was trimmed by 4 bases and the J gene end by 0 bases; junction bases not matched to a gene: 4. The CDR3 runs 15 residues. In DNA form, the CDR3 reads TGTGCCAGCAGCTCTAGACAGGGGCTGAACACTGAAGCTTTCTTT. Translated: CASSSRQGLNTEAFF.

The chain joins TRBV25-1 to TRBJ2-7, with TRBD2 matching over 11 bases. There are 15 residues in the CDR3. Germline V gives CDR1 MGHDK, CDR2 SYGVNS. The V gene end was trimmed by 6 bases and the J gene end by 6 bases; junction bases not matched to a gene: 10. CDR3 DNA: TGTGCCAGCAGCGGACAGAGACTAGCGGGATCCGAGCAGTACTTC. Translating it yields CASSGQRLAGSEQYF.

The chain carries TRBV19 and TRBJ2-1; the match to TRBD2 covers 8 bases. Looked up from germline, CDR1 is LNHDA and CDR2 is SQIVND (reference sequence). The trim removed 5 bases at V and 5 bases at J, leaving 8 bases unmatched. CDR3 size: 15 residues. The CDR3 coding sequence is TGTGCCAGTAGTTTTAGCGGGATATTGAACAATGAGCAGTTCTTC. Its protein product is CASSFSGILNNEQFF. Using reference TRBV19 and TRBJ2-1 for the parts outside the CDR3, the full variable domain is DGGITQSPKYLFRKEGQNVTLSCEQNLNHDAMYWYRQDPGQGLRLIYYSQIVNDFQKGDIAEGYSVSREKKESFPLTVTSAQKNPTAFYLCASSFSGILNNEQFFGPGTRLTVL.

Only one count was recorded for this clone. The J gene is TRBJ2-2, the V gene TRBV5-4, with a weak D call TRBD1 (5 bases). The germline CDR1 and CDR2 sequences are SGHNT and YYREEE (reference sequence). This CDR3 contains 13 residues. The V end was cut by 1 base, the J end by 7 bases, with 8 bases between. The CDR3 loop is CASSLRQSGELFF. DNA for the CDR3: TGTGCCAGCAGCTTGAGACAGAGCGGGGAGCTGTTTTTT. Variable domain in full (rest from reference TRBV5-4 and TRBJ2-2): ETGVTQSPTHLIKTRGQQVTLRCSSQSGHNTVSWYQQALGQGPQFIFQYYREEENGRGNFPPRFSGLQFPNYSSELNVNALELDDSALYLCASSLRQSGELFFGEGSRLTVL.

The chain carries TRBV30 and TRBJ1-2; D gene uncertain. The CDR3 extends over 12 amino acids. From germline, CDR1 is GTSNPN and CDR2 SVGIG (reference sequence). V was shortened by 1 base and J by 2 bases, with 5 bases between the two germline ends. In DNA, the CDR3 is TGTGCCTGGAGTGATAGAAACTATGGCTACACCTTC. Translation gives CAWSDRNYGYTF.

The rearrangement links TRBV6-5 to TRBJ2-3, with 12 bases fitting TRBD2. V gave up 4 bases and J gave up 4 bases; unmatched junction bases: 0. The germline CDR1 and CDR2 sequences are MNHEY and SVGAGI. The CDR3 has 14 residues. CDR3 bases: TGTGCCAGCAGTTCTAGCGGGAGGGCAGATACGCAGTATTTT. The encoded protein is CASSSSGRADTQYF.

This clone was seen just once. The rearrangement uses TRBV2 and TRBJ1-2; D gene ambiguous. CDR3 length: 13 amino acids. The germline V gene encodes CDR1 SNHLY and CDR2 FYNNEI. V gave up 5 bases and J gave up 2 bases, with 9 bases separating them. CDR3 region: CASSSTLNYGYTF. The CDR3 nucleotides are TGTGCCAGCAGTAGCACACTAAACTATGGCTACACCTTC.

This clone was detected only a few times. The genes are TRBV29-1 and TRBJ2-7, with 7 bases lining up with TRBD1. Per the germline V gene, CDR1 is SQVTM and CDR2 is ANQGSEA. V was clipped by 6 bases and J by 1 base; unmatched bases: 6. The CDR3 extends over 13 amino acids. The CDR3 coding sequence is TGCAGCGTCGGAACGGGACAGTCCTACGAGCAGTACTTC. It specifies CSVGTGQSYEQYF.

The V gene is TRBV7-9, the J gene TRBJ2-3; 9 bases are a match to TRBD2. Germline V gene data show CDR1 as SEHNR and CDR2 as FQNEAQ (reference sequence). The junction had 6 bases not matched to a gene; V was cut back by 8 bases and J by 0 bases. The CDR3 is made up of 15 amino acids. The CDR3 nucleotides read TGTGCCAGCGGACTAACTAGCGGGAGCACAGATACGCAGTATTTT. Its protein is CASGLTSGSTDTQYF.

The CDR3 loop reads CAWSGGLGELFF. DNA of the CDR3: TGTGCCTGGAGCGGGGGGTTGGGGGAGCTGTTTTTT. This chain links TRBV30 with TRBJ2-2, with 7 nucleotides matching TRBD2. V trimming: 3 bases; J trimming: 8 bases; junction bases outside the gene matches: 3. Germline-derived CDR1 and CDR2 are GTSNPN and SVGIG (reference sequence). There are 12 residues in the CDR3.

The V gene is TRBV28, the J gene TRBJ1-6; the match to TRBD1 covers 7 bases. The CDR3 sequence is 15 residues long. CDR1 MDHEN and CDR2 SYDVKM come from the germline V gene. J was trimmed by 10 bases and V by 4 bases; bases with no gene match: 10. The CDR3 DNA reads TGTGCCAGCAGTTCCCCGACAGGGTTCGACTCACCCCTCCACTTT. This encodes CASSSPTGFDSPLHF.

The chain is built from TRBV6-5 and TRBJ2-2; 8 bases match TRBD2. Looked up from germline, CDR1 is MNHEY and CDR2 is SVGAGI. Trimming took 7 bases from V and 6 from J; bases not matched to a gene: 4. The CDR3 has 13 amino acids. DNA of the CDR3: TGTGCCAGCACCCCGGGAGGGGCCGGGGAGCTGTTTTTT. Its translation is CASTPGGAGELFF.

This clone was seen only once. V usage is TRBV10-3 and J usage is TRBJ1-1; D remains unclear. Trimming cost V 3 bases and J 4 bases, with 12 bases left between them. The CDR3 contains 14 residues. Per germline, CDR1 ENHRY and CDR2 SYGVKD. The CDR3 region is CAISEGYRGTEAFF. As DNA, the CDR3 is TGTGCCATCAGTGAAGGCTATCGGGGCACTGAAGCTTTCTTT.

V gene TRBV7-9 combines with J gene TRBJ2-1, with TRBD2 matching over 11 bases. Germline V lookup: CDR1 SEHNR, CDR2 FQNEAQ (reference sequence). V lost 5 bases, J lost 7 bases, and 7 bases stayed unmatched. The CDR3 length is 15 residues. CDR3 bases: TGTGCCAGCAGCCAACTAGCGGGAGTATCAAATGAGCAGTTCTTC. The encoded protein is CASSQLAGVSNEQFF.